The present T cell receptor beta chain was sequenced within a study of cytomegalovirus exposure and HLA in healthy donors. PCR used 60 Vbeta primers and 13 Jbeta primers. Sequencing was performed with immunoSEQ multiplex PCR; in TCRdb, only in-frame clones are kept and a portion is missing. This sample has roughly 130,000 clones; about 62% occur once, and the top ten carry about 8.9%. This clone was seen a handful of times. The sequenced sample consisted of PBMCs. This TCR derives from a woman aged 35 to 49 in good health and CMV-seropositive.

The CDR3 coding sequence is TGTGCCAGCAGCCGGGACAGAACAAATCAGCCCCAGCATTTT. It codes for CASSRDRTNQPQHF. This chain joins TRBV5-6 and TRBJ1-5; TRBD1 matches 7 bases. The V and J ends lost 4 bases and 4 bases, in that order; junction bases with no gene match: 5. The CDR3 spans 14 residues. In germline, CDR1 is SGHDT, CDR2 YYEEEE.